This T cell receptor (beta chain) was recorded in a study of CD8+ T cells in alopecia areata. General study findings and limits: The study found TCR sharing across patients less clear than in mice, possibly for HLA reasons. It was lesional scalp, especially alopecia totalis/universalis, that showed higher clonality than normal scalp.

Extracted RNA was reverse transcribed into cDNA, the sequencing template. This table comes from immunoSEQ multiplex PCR, and its TCRdb copy is limited to in-frame clones, with some not included. The table records about 37,000 clones, 45% to 70% of them present only once. For this clone: Antigen specificity is unknown.

CD4+ cells of several patients were subjected to sorting into CD25+CD127- cells. Collection of lesional scalp punch biopsies and peripheral blood was performed in alopecia areata patients. The germline gives CDR1 SQVTM, CDR2 ANQGSEA. The V end lost 7 bases, the J end lost 5 bases, and 17 bases lay between the germline ends. There are 13 residues in the CDR3. V gene TRBV29-1 combines with J gene TRBJ1-2; D perhaps matches TRBD1 (6 bases). Sequenced: CD4+ Tregs sorted from blood. This TCR was recovered from a human donor with alopecia areata. CDR3 sequence reads: CSALLGGTYGYTF. The CDR3 DNA sequence: TGCAGCGCCCTTCTAGGGGGGACTTATGGCTACACCTTC. Full variable domain (remainder filled in from reference TRBV29-1 and TRBJ1-2): SAVISQKPSRDICQRGTSLTIQCQVDSQVTMMFWYRQQPGQSLTLIATANQGSEATYESGFVIDKFPISRPNLTFSTLTVSNMSPEDSSIYLCSALLGGTYGYTFGSGTRLTVV.